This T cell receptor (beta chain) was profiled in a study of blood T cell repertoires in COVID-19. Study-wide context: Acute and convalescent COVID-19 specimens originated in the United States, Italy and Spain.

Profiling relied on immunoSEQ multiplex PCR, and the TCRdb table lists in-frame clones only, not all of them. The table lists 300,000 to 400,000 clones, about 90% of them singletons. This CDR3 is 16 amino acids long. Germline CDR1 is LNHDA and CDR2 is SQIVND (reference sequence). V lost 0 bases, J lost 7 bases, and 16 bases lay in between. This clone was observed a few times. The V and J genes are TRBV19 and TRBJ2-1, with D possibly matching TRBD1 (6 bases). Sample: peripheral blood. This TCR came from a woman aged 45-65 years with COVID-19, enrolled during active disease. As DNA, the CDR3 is TGTGCCAGTAGTATAGAACTTCGCAAAAGGGGGAATGAGCAGTTCTTC. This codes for CASSIELRKRGNEQFF.